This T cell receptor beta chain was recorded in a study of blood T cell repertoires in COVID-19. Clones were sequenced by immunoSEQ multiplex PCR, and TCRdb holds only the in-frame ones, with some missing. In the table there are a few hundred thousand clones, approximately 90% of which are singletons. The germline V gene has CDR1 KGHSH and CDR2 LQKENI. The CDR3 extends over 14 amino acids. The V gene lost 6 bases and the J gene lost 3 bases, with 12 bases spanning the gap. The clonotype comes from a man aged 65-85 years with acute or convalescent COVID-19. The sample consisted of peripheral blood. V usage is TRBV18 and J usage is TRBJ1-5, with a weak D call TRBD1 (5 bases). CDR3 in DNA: TGTGCCAGCTCCAATACAGGTCCCAATCAGCCCCAGCATTTT. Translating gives CASSNTGPNQPQHF.